Listed below are T cell receptor beta chains from one sample, sequenced in a study of cytomegalovirus exposure and HLA in healthy donors. The assay was immunoSEQ multiplex PCR, and TCRdb's table has in-frame clones only and misses some. This table holds 55,000 to 85,000 clones, about nine tenths found once. Material for sequencing was PBMCs. These receptors were obtained from a woman younger than 45 in good health and CMV-seronegative. Each CDR3 is given with its conserved first and last residue. The order of the fields is D gene, CDR3 length, V gene, J gene, clone size, CDR3 protein, CDR3 DNA. A D gene is named only where the DNA matches it firmly. Size is stated for part of the rows, as once, few or many counts, or as a class when the clone is expanded.

d_gene: TRBD1; len: 15; v_gene: TRBV2; j_gene: TRBJ1-3; abundance: few; CDR3aa: CASYGQGGDRNTIYF; CDR3nt: TGTGCCAGCTACGGACAAGGGGGCGACAGAAACACCATATATTTT
d_gene: TRBD1; len: 14; v_gene: TRBV10-3; j_gene: TRBJ1-2; abundance: .; CDR3aa: CAISESGTAYGYTF; CDR3nt: TGTGCCATCAGTGAGTCCGGGACAGCCTATGGCTACACCTTC
d_gene: .; len: 15; v_gene: TRBV7-3; j_gene: TRBJ2-7; abundance: .; CDR3aa: CASSLTSGLPYEQYF; CDR3nt: TGTGCCAGCAGCTTAACAAGCGGGCTACCCTACGAGCAGTACTTC
d_gene: TRBD1; len: 17; v_gene: TRBV4-1; j_gene: TRBJ1-1; abundance: .; CDR3aa: CASSQVPGQGANTEAFF; CDR3nt: TGCGCCAGCAGCCAAGTCCCGGGACAGGGAGCGAACACTGAGGCTTTCTTT
d_gene: .; len: 13; v_gene: TRBV4-3; j_gene: TRBJ2-7; abundance: .; CDR3aa: CASSQGSGYEQYF; CDR3nt: TGCGCCAGCAGCCAAGGTTCGGGGTACGAGCAGTACTTC
d_gene: TRBD2; len: 14; v_gene: TRBV5-1; j_gene: TRBJ2-1; abundance: .; CDR3aa: CASSIGTSGRKLFF; CDR3nt: TGCGCCAGCAGCATCGGGACTAGCGGGAGAAAACTGTTCTTC
d_gene: TRBD2; len: 16; v_gene: TRBV10-3; j_gene: TRBJ2-1; abundance: .; CDR3aa: CAIGILLAGMRSEQFF; CDR3nt: TGTGCCATCGGAATCCTTCTAGCGGGAATGCGGAGTGAGCAGTTCTTC
d_gene: TRBD1; len: 14; v_gene: TRBV7-9; j_gene: TRBJ1-4; abundance: .; CDR3aa: CASSFQGAGEKLFF; CDR3nt: TGTGCCAGCAGCTTCCAGGGGGCGGGTGAAAAACTGTTTTTT
d_gene: .; len: 13; v_gene: TRBV5-4; j_gene: TRBJ2-5; abundance: .; CDR3aa: CASRDRYQETQYF; CDR3nt: TGTGCCAGCAGAGACAGGTACCAAGAGACCCAGTACTTC
d_gene: .; len: 14; v_gene: TRBV19; j_gene: TRBJ2-5; abundance: .; CDR3aa: CASSINGGPETQYF; CDR3nt: TGTGCCAGTAGTATTAACGGGGGGCCTGAGACCCAGTACTTC
d_gene: TRBD2; len: 17; v_gene: TRBV7-2; j_gene: TRBJ2-3; abundance: .; CDR3aa: CASSLSPTSGSTDTQYF; CDR3nt: TGTGCCAGCAGCCTTTCCCCTACTAGCGGGAGCACAGATACGCAGTATTTT
d_gene: .; len: 14; v_gene: TRBV27; j_gene: TRBJ2-2; abundance: .; CDR3aa: CASRTGTHTGELFF; CDR3nt: TGTGCCAGCAGGACCGGGACACACACCGGGGAGCTGTTTTTT
d_gene: .; len: 13; v_gene: TRBV28; j_gene: TRBJ1-1; abundance: .; CDR3aa: CASRGGGATEAFF; CDR3nt: TGTGCCAGCAGAGGGGGAGGGGCAACTGAAGCTTTCTTT
d_gene: .; len: 13; v_gene: TRBV5-1; j_gene: TRBJ1-2; abundance: .; CDR3aa: CASSLGENYGYTF; CDR3nt: TGCGCCAGCAGCTTGGGAGAGAACTATGGCTACACCTTC
d_gene: .; len: 18; v_gene: TRBV4-1; j_gene: TRBJ2-3; abundance: .; CDR3aa: CASSPDHPRGRGTDTQYF; CDR3nt: TGCGCCAGCAGCCCGGATCACCCTCGGGGTCGGGGCACAGATACGCAGTATTTT
d_gene: .; len: 14; v_gene: TRBV30; j_gene: TRBJ1-5; abundance: .; CDR3aa: CAWSVVQSNQPQHF; CDR3nt: TGTGCCTGGAGTGTCGTACAGAGCAATCAGCCCCAGCATTTT
d_gene: TRBD1; len: 15; v_gene: TRBV5-1; j_gene: TRBJ2-1; abundance: .; CDR3aa: CASSLGTGTGNEQFF; CDR3nt: TGCGCCAGCAGCCTCGGGACAGGGACTGGCAATGAGCAGTTCTTC